One and the same sample provided the 7 T cell receptor beta chains below, sequenced in a study of blood T cells in healthy people across ages. Sample-barcoded 5' priming and a J-beta primer mix drove a second PCR of roughly 6 to 12 cycles. Via MiXCR, TCRdb re-called the 5' RACE reads, giving one row per CDR3 protein. The data hold hundreds of thousands of distinct CDR3 sequences, with around half observed a single time. The source material was blood. The receptors originated from a man older than 75 in good health.

This clonotype showed up many times. V gene TRBV6-5 combines with J gene TRBJ1-2; 7 nucleotides line up with TRBD1. V shed 8 bases, J shed 5 bases, and the junction held 5 bases outside the gene matches. CDR3 length: 12 residues. Looked up from germline, CDR1 is MNHEY and CDR2 is SVGAGI. CDR3 sequence reads: CASRDSIYGYTF. In nucleotides, the CDR3 is TGTGCCAGCCGGGACAGTATTTATGGCTACACCTTC.

The CDR3 region has the DNA TGTGCCAGCAGCCCTACAGCGGGGGGGCACAATGAGCAGTTCTTC. Translation: CASSPTAGGHNEQFF. The chain has TRBV14 and TRBJ2-1; 10 bases are shared with TRBD2. After removal of 4 bases from V and 5 bases from J, the junction contained 5 bases not matched to a gene. This CDR3 contains 15 residues. CDR1 SGHDN and CDR2 FVKESK come from the germline V gene.

The J gene is TRBJ2-3, the V gene TRBV30; maybe TRBD1 (6 bases). Germline values: CDR1 GTSNPN, CDR2 SVGIG (reference sequence). V was shortened by 5 bases and J by 0 bases, with 12 bases between the two germline ends. The length of the CDR3 is 14 residues. CDR3 residues: CAWRDTTSTDTQYF. CDR3 nucleotides: TGTGCCTGGCGGGACACTACTAGCACAGATACGCAGTATTTT.

This clonotype has just a few counts. J is TRBJ2-7 and V is TRBV20-1; a possible D gene is TRBD1 (6 bases). The CDR3 is made up of 17 amino acids. Trimming removed 3 bases at V and 2 bases at J, with 23 bases between. Germline V lookup: CDR1 DFQATT, CDR2 SNEGSKA (reference sequence). This chain's CDR3 is CSASLIPAADRTYEQYF. In DNA, the CDR3 is TGCAGTGCTAGCCTGATTCCGGCGGCGGACAGAACCTACGAGCAGTACTTC.

The rearrangement links TRBV5-6 to TRBJ1-1; 8 bases map to TRBD1. Unmatched junction bases numbered 8, after V lost 4 bases and J lost 6 bases. This CDR3 has 14 residues. CDR1 is SGHDT, CDR2 YYEEEE, per germline. CDR3 protein: CASSASTGEAEAFF. The CDR3 DNA follows: TGTGCCAGCAGCGCCTCGACAGGGGAGGCTGAAGCTTTCTTT.

The chain has TRBV10-3 and TRBJ2-3; D is undetermined. The V end was cut by 10 bases, the J end by 2 bases, with 16 bases between. There are 14 residues in the CDR3. The germline V gene has CDR1 ENHRY and CDR2 SYGVKD. The CDR3 DNA is TGTGCCAACCAGTATGACCTTAACACAGATACGCAGTATTTT. Amino acid sequence: CANQYDLNTDTQYF.

J is TRBJ2-3 and V is TRBV21-1. TRBV21-1 is described as a pseudogene. CDR3 length equals 12 residues. CDR3 DNA: TGTGCCAGCAGCAAAGTGCTACATACGCAGTATTTT. Translated, it gives CASSKVLHTQYF.